This T cell receptor beta chain was identified during a study of blood T cell repertoires in COVID-19. About the study: The United States, Italy and Spain were the sources of the acute and convalescent COVID-19 samples.

V lost 8 bases and J lost 1; bases outside the gene matches: 14. CDR1 is MDHEN and CDR2 is SYDVKM in the germline V gene. This CDR3 contains 17 residues. In the original processing: Researchers report that nucleated cell counts were estimated from reference gene primer amplification. Produced via immunoSEQ multiplex PCR; TCRdb's table is partial and in-frame only. V, J and clone size reflect that table, while D and trimming were determined from the DNA. This sample has approximately 260,000 clones; 89% occur once, and the top ten carry under 2.5%. This TCR came from a man between 50 and 59 years old with acute or convalescent COVID-19. The sample consisted of peripheral blood. The J gene is TRBJ2-7, the V gene TRBV28; 10 nucleotides align to TRBD1. The CDR3 sequence: CASGNLLPGQGSYEQYF. CDR3 bases: TGTGCCAGCGGAAATCTTCTCCCGGGACAGGGGTCCTACGAGCAGTACTTC.